A single sample gave rise to the 2 T cell receptor beta chains below, sequenced in a study of human thymus T cells. Obtained as resections during corrective heart surgery, the thymus tissue was then studied. Assay: immunoSEQ multiplex PCR; the TCRdb copy retains only in-frame clones and omits some. The sample lists 86,000 or so clones, nearly 98% occurring once. The sequencing sample was made of thymus tissue. The receptors here all came from a boy under two years old with a congenital heart defect but otherwise immunologically healthy.

The chain is built from TRBV5-1 and TRBJ2-3; 7 bases line up with TRBD2. Germline CDR1 SGHRS, CDR2 YFSETQ. The length of the CDR3 is 15 residues. V trimming: 3 bases; J trimming: 4 bases; junction bases outside the gene matches: 8. CDR3 sequence reads: CASSSRDYRADTQYF. CDR3 nucleotide sequence: TGCGCCAGCAGCTCCCGGGACTACCGGGCAGATACGCAGTATTTT.

This clone showed up just once. The chain has TRBV25-1 and TRBJ1-1, with D possibly being TRBD1 (6 bases). V lost 7 bases to trimming and J lost 0 bases, with 15 bases between them. This CDR3 is 15 amino acids long. CDR1 is MGHDK, CDR2 SYGVNS, per germline. CDR3 in DNA: TGTGCCAGCATCCTGGGGAGGGGGATGAACACTGAAGCTTTCTTT. This gives the protein CASILGRGMNTEAFF.